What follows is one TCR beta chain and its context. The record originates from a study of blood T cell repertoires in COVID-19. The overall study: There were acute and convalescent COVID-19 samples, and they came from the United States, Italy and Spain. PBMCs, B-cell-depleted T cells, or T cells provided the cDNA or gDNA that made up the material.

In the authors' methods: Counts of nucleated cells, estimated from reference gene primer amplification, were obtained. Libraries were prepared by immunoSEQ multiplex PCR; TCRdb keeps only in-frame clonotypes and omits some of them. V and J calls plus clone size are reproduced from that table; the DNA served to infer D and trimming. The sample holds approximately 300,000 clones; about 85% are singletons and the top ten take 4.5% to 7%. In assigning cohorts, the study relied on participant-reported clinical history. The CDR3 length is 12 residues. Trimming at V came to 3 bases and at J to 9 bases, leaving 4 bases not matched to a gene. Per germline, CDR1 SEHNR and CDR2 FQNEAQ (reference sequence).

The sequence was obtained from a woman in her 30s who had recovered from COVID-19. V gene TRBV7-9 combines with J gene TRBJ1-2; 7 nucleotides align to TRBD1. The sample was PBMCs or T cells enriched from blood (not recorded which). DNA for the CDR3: TGTGCCAGCAGCTTCGGACAGGAAAGCTACACCTTC. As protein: CASSFGQESYTF.